A single sample gave rise to the 27 T cell receptor beta chains below, sequenced in a study of T cell changes during pregnancy in multiple sclerosis. Produced via immunoSEQ multiplex PCR; TCRdb's table is partial and in-frame only. The top ten hold about 0.6% of the sample, which has 45,000 to 70,000 clones, 80% to 95% seen once. Sequenced here: CD4+ T cells from peripheral blood mononuclear cells, sampled after pregnancy. The receptors come from a female donor with multiple sclerosis, enrolled in a pregnancy study.

V usage is TRBV6-1 and J usage is TRBJ1-2; the D is unclear. Germline lookup yields CDR1 MNHNS and CDR2 SASEGT. Trimming stripped 2 bases from V and 7 bases from J, with 11 bases between. The CDR3 extends over 13 amino acids. CDR3 residues: CASSERRSGGYTF. The DNA for the CDR3 is TGTGCCAGCAGTGAAAGACGGTCAGGTGGCTACACCTTC.

J is TRBJ2-5 and V is TRBV19, with 12 bases matching TRBD2. This CDR3 spans 16 amino acids. Looked up from germline, CDR1 is LNHDA and CDR2 is SQIVND (reference sequence). The V and J ends lost 4 bases and 9 bases, in that order; junction bases with no gene match: 12. The CDR3 DNA follows: TGTGCCAGTAGTACCCTACTAGCGGGGGGCTCCTCGGCCCAGTACTTC. Protein: CASSTLLAGGSSAQYF.

The V gene is TRBV29-1, the J gene TRBJ1-3; possible D gene TRBD1, 5 bases. Germline lookup yields CDR1 SQVTM and CDR2 ANQGSEA. This CDR3 region has 16 residues. Trimming cost V 4 bases and J 0 bases, with 16 bases left between them. CDR3 in amino acids: CSVVVAGPSSGNTIYF. The CDR3 DNA is TGCAGCGTTGTGGTTGCGGGGCCGAGCTCTGGAAACACCATATATTTT.

The CDR3 DNA reads TGCGCCAGCAGCCAAATACAGCCCCCCTACGAGCAGTACTTC. This gives the protein CASSQIQPPYEQYF. V is TRBV4-1 and J is TRBJ2-7; D is uncertain. There are 14 residues in the CDR3. V lost 2 bases and J lost 2, with 10 bases in between. Germline CDR1 reads MGHRA; CDR2 reads YSYEKL.

The rearrangement links TRBV7-6 to TRBJ2-3; the D gene is possibly TRBD1 (5 bases). Trimming pared 6 bases from V and 4 bases from J, leaving 11 bases between. The CDR3 sequence is 13 residues long. Germline CDR1 SGHVS, CDR2 FNYEAQ. This CDR3 reads CASSITGADTQYF. Here the CDR3 DNA reads TGTGCCAGCAGTATCACAGGCGCAGATACGCAGTATTTT. The complete variable domain, with remaining parts taken from reference TRBV7-6 and TRBJ2-3, reads GAGVSQSPRYKVTKRGQDVALRCDPISGHVSLYWYRQALGQGPEFLTYFNYEAQQDKSGLPNDRFSAERPEGSISTLTIQRTEQRDSAMYRCASSITGADTQYFGPGTRLTVL.

The chain uses TRBV11-3 and TRBJ1-6; perhaps TRBD1 as D (5 bases). The CDR3 runs to 14 residues. Germline V gene sequence: CDR1 SGHNT, CDR2 YENEEA. Trimming took 2 bases from V and 7 from J, leaving 9 bases between them. CDR3 loop: CASSLTRANSPLHF. Written as DNA, the CDR3 is TGTGCCAGCAGCTTAACCAGGGCGAATTCACCCCTCCACTTT. The variable domain in full, with the rest retrieved from reference TRBV11-3 and TRBJ1-6, is EAGVVQSPRYKIIEKKQPVAFWCNPISGHNTLYWYLQNLGQGPELLIRYENEEAVDDSQLPKDRFSAERLKGVDSTLKIQPAELGDSAVYLCASSLTRANSPLHFGNGTRLTVT.

J is TRBJ2-7 and V is TRBV9; 9 bases match TRBD1. Germline CDR1 reads SGDLS; CDR2 reads YYNGEE. V lost 0 bases and J lost 0; bases outside the gene matches: 13. The CDR3 extends over 19 amino acids. DNA of the CDR3: TGTGCCAGCAGCGTAGGTGGGACAGGGTTTGAACCCAGCTCCTACGAGCAGTACTTC. Translated, it gives CASSVGGTGFEPSSYEQYF. Looking up the rest from reference TRBV9 and TRBJ2-7 gives the full variable domain: DSGVTQTPKHLITATGQRVTLRCSPRSGDLSVYWYQQSLDQGLQFLIQYYNGEERAKGNILERFSAQQFPDLHSELNLSSLELGDSALYFCASSVGGTGFEPSSYEQYFGPGTRLTVT.

V usage is TRBV6-5 and J usage is TRBJ2-2; 8 bases map to TRBD1. This CDR3 has 15 amino acids. Per the germline V gene, CDR1 is MNHEY and CDR2 is SVGAGI. V lost 7 bases to trimming and J lost 2 bases; unmatched junction nucleotides: 6. CDR3 in DNA: TGTGCCAGCATAAAAGCAGGGGGCAACACCGGGGAGCTGTTTTTT. Its translation: CASIKAGGNTGELFF.

The gene calls are TRBV19 and TRBJ1-5, with 9 bases lining up with TRBD1. In germline, CDR1 is LNHDA, CDR2 SQIVND (reference sequence). J lost 6 bases, V lost 7 bases, and 7 bases had no gene match. The CDR3 runs 14 residues. The CDR3 DNA is TGTGCCAGTACCCCGACAGGGGGAGGTCAGCCCCAGCATTTT. Its translation is CASTPTGGGQPQHF.

The chain combines TRBV5-1 with TRBJ2-5; 8 bases line up with TRBD1. The CDR3 has 14 residues. Germline V gene data show CDR1 as SGHRS and CDR2 as YFSETQ. J lost 7 bases, V lost 0 bases, and 5 bases had no gene match. The CDR3 here is CASSLDRGKGTQYF. The CDR3 nucleotides are TGCGCCAGCAGCTTGGACAGGGGGAAGGGGACCCAGTACTTC.

The V call is TRBV4-3, the J call TRBJ1-1, with D possibly matching TRBD1 (5 bases). The V end was cut by 0 bases, the J end by 4 bases, with 12 bases between. Germline V CDR1 and CDR2: LGHNA, YSLEER. This CDR3 is built from 15 residues. The CDR3 nucleotides are TGCGCCAGCAGCCAAGATTGGGGCAGGGTCACTGAAGCTTTCTTT. This codes for CASSQDWGRVTEAFF.

V gene TRBV6-6 combines with J gene TRBJ1-3; 8 nucleotides align to TRBD1. V shed 7 bases, J shed 5 bases, and the junction held 7 bases outside the gene matches. This CDR3 has 14 residues. The germline gives CDR1 MNHNY, CDR2 SVGAGI (reference sequence). Here the CDR3 DNA reads TGTGCCAGCATCGAGGGACAGGACAGAAACACCATATATTTT. It is translated as CASIEGQDRNTIYF.

The gene calls are TRBV6-6 and TRBJ1-1, with D possibly matching TRBD1 (6 bases). Between the trimmed V and J ends, which lost 4 bases and 4 bases, there was a span of 16 bases. The length of the CDR3 is 15 residues. Germline V gives CDR1 MNHNY, CDR2 SVGAGI (reference sequence). The CDR3, as DNA: TGTGCCAGCAGTTTCCCGGGTTTCAGGGGCACTGAAGCTTTCTTT. Translation: CASSFPGFRGTEAFF.

The V gene is TRBV14, the J gene TRBJ2-5; perhaps TRBD1 as D (5 bases). This CDR3 contains 16 residues. V gave up 0 bases and J gave up 1 base, with 12 bases separating them. Germline CDR1 and CDR2: SGHDN and FVKESK. CDR3 nucleotides: TGTGCCAGCAGCCAAGATGTAGGGGCTAGCCAAGAGACCCAGTACTTC. This gives the protein CASSQDVGASQETQYF. The full variable domain, rest sourced from reference TRBV14 and TRBJ2-5, is EAGVTQFPSHSVIEKGQTVTLRCDPISGHDNLYWYRRVMGKEIKFLLHFVKESKQDESGMPNNRFLAERTGGTYSTLKVQPAELEDSGVYFCASSQDVGASQETQYFGPGTRLLVL.

This rearrangement joins TRBV25-1 to TRBJ2-1, with 7 bases identical to TRBD1. The CDR3 runs to 15 residues. With V trimmed by 1 base and J by 2 bases, 2 bases remained unmatched. Germline CDR1 and CDR2: MGHDK and SYGVNS. CDR3: CASSESGQAYNEQFF. As DNA, the CDR3 is TGTGCCAGCAGTGAATCTGGACAGGCCTACAATGAGCAGTTCTTC.

J is TRBJ2-7 and V is TRBV18; D may be TRBD1 (6 bases). This CDR3 region has 15 residues. V was clipped by 6 bases and J by 2 bases, with 17 bases between them. Germline CDR1 KGHSH, CDR2 LQKENI. CDR3 bases: TGTGCCAGCTCTTTCATACAGGGTTTCGCCTACGAGCAGTACTTC. Translation: CASSFIQGFAYEQYF.

This clone was seen just once. The chain employs TRBV19 and TRBJ2-7; D remains ambiguous. V shed 1 base and J shed 4 bases, with 11 bases lying between them. CDR1 is LNHDA and CDR2 is SQIVND in the germline V gene (reference sequence). This CDR3 spans 14 amino acids. The CDR3 DNA is TGTGCCAGTAGTATAGGCGGCAGTAGATACGAGCAGTACTTC. It specifies CASSIGGSRYEQYF.

The chain has TRBV7-2 and TRBJ1-1, with 8 bases aligning to TRBD1. The V and J ends lost 2 bases and 10 bases, in that order; junction bases with no gene match: 15. This CDR3 has 16 amino acids. The V gene's germline CDR1 is SGHTA and CDR2 FQGNSA. The CDR3 here is CASSLLGVRGLGGAFF. The CDR3 bases are TGTGCCAGCAGCTTACTTGGTGTCAGGGGGCTTGGGGGAGCTTTCTTT.

Here the CDR3 DNA reads TGTGCCAGCAATCCGGCGGGGCCTAATGAAAAACTGTTTTTT. Translating gives CASNPAGPNEKLFF. V usage is TRBV7-9 and J usage is TRBJ1-4, with TRBD1 as a possible D gene (5 bases). V gave up 7 bases and J gave up 3 bases, with 12 bases separating them. There are 14 residues in the CDR3. The germline V gene has CDR1 SEHNR and CDR2 FQNEAQ (reference sequence).

V gene TRBV6-5 combines with J gene TRBJ2-7; 10 positions match TRBD1. Per germline, CDR1 MNHEY and CDR2 SVGAGI. Germline trimming cut 1 base from V and 7 bases from J; bases unmatched to any gene: 7. This CDR3 is 15 amino acids long. CDR3 DNA: TGTGCCAGCAGTTACTACAGACAGGGGGCGGGTGAGCAGTACTTC. Translated, it gives CASSYYRQGAGEQYF.

The V gene is TRBV4-2, the J gene TRBJ2-3; 13 positions match TRBD2. The CDR3 runs to 19 residues. With 3 bases clipped from V and 2 bases from J, the junction kept 11 bases outside the gene matches. Germline V gives CDR1 LGHNA, CDR2 YNFKEQ. The CDR3 sequence is CASSHPLWTSGGLTDTQYF. The CDR3 region has the DNA TGTGCCAGCAGCCATCCCCTCTGGACTAGCGGGGGCCTCACAGATACGCAGTATTTT.

Only a few counts were recorded for this clone. V usage is TRBV7-2 and J usage is TRBJ1-4; D may be TRBD1 (6 bases). The CDR3 spans 15 residues. Trimming left V 4 bases short and J 3 bases short, with 12 bases between. Germline-derived CDR1 and CDR2 are SGHTA and FQGNSA. In DNA form, the CDR3 reads TGTGCCAGCAGCTCCCAGACAGGCCCTAATGAAAAACTGTTTTTT. This sequence encodes CASSSQTGPNEKLFF.

The chain uses TRBV7-9 and TRBJ2-5; 13 bases match TRBD2. CDR1 and CDR2 from the germline V gene are SEHNR and FQNEAQ (reference sequence). The CDR3 is 18 amino acids. The V and J ends lost 5 bases and 3 bases, in that order; junction bases with no gene match: 12. The CDR3 here is CASSPRLAGGTSKETQYF. CDR3 bases: TGTGCCAGCAGCCCGAGACTAGCGGGGGGCACTTCCAAAGAGACCCAGTACTTC.

The rearrangement links TRBV10-3 to TRBJ2-7; D remains ambiguous. The length of the CDR3 is 15 residues. V dropped 5 bases and J dropped 5 bases, with 19 bases sitting between them. Germline V gives CDR1 ENHRY, CDR2 SYGVKD. As DNA, the CDR3 is TGTGCCATCAGTAACCCCGGAAAAATCCTAGACGAGCAGTACTTC. It codes for CAISNPGKILDEQYF.

Here the CDR3 reads CASSLRQGDTDTQYF. DNA for the CDR3: TGTGCCAGCAGCTTGAGGCAGGGGGACACAGATACGCAGTATTTT. The gene calls are TRBV5-5 and TRBJ2-3; 7 bases align to TRBD1. With V trimmed by 1 base and J by 2 bases, 4 bases remained unmatched. Germline lookup yields CDR1 SGHKS and CDR2 YYEKEE (reference sequence). CDR3 length equals 15 residues.

This chain uses TRBV5-6 with TRBJ1-3; TRBD1 agrees at 10 bases. Trimming at V came to 0 bases and at J to 2 bases, leaving 5 bases not matched to a gene. Germline V CDR1 and CDR2: SGHDT, YYEEEE. This CDR3 has 17 residues. CDR3 bases: TGTGCCAGCAGCTTGGCCCGGGACAGGGGTACTGGAAACACCATATATTTT. Its protein product is CASSLARDRGTGNTIYF.

This rearrangement joins TRBV7-2 to TRBJ1-2, with D maybe TRBD1 (6 bases). Germline values: CDR1 SGHTA, CDR2 FQGNSA. Between the trimmed V and J ends, which lost 3 bases and 6 bases, there was a span of 11 bases. The CDR3 spans 13 residues. Written as DNA, the CDR3 is TGTGCCAGCAGCTTCCTAGGGGGAAATGGCTACACCTTC. As protein: CASSFLGGNGYTF.